This T cell receptor (beta chain) was documented in a study of T cell repertoires in cytomegalovirus infection (dated by TCRdb to between 2018 and 2021). A note on the overall study: Recently identified HLA-C-restricted CMV epitopes, whose presentation resists viral immunomodulation, were targeted by peptide stimulations together with well-studied HLA-B-restricted epitopes. Donor HLA type was relevant to the analysis, as public TCR beta signatures indicated carriage of CMV infection together with the matching HLA type. Beyond this particular receptor, the publication reports: The ex vivo response was dominated by HLA-C-restricted CMV-specific TCR beta clonotypes, which also provided the single most frequent clonotype in two of eight donors. Cumulative frequency of public TCR beta family members discriminated carriers of CMV infection plus the relevant HLA type in this cohort and an independent roughly 350-donor cohort.

The CDR3 runs 12 amino acids, cysteine and phenylalanine included. CDR3 DNA is the only sequence kept; it has 36 bases, read in frame from the first base. Looking up the germline V gene yields CDR1 SNHLY and CDR2 FYNNEI. Germline trimming: 9 bases from V, 7 bases from J; junction bases outside gene matches: 4. In the paper's terms, the treatment or condition label means: in vitro stimulation with specific CMV peptide epitopes to enrich CMV-specific T cells. Sequencing was carried out with an Illumina HiSeq 1500. Through fastp at Q25 and MiXCR, TCRdb rebuilt clones from the public reads, retaining in-frame beta chains. Every entry covers one CDR3 protein and lists the most common genes and DNA from its rows. This sample gives some 940,000 distinct CDR3 sequences in total; about 33% of them show up just once. 13% of the sample belongs to the ten largest clones. As for this clonotype: Its cognate antigen has yet to be identified. No much larger clonotype is one base removed from it; base qualities were not supplied.

The sequence came from a human donor in good health (CMV status not recorded). Some clones in this sample may be carry-over from other donors' samples. The sequencing here drew on cultured CD8+ T cells from PBMCs, taken from culture after CMV antigen stimulation. The sequence links TRBV2 to TRBJ2-3; 10 central bases correspond to TRBD1. This receptor has the CDR3 CARPGQGYTQYF. The DNA sequence reads TGTGCCAGGCCGGGACAGGGGTATACGCAGTATTTT.